This is a list of T cell receptor beta chains from one sample in a study of siplizumab effects on memory and regulatory T cells. Using immunoSEQ multiplex PCR, the repertoire was profiled, and TCRdb retains in-frame clones only, with some absent. The sample holds about 75,000 clones, 93% seen once. The specimen was CD8+ T cells sorted from blood. The receptors stem from a human donor in good health. Each CDR3 is given with its conserved first and last residue. The order of the fields is CDR3 protein, CDR3 DNA, V gene, J gene, D gene, CDR3 length, clone size. D genes are given only for firm matches. Part of the rows lack a size; the others show once, few, many or a class for expanded clones.

CASSQGVGREQFF	TGCGCCAGCAGCCAAGGGGTGGGTCGTGAGCAGTTCTTC	TRBV4-1	TRBJ2-1	NA	13	NA
CSVENTGGSGNTIYF	TGCAGCGTTGAAAACACGGGAGGGTCTGGAAACACCATATATTTT	TRBV29-1	TRBJ1-3	NA	15	NA
CASSLDGQGGYGYTF	TGCGCCAGCAGCTTGGACGGACAGGGAGGCTATGGCTACACCTTC	TRBV5-1	TRBJ1-2	TRBD1	15	NA
CASSLWQEGNYGYTF	TGTGCCAGCAGCTTGTGGCAGGAGGGGAACTATGGCTACACCTTC	TRBV5-4	TRBJ1-2	NA	15	NA
CAAWGNTGELFF	TGTGCCGCTTGGGGGAACACCGGGGAGCTGTTTTTT	TRBV27	TRBJ2-2	NA	12	NA
CASSVAGVQETQYF	TGTGCCAGCAGCGTAGCTGGCGTCCAAGAGACCCAGTACTTC	TRBV9	TRBJ2-5	NA	14	NA
CASSDSLGDTQYF	TGTGCCAGCAGTGACTCCCTTGGGGATACGCAGTATTTT	TRBV6-1	TRBJ2-3	NA	13	NA
CAPPGTGKNTGELFF	TGTGCCCCCCCCGGGACAGGGAAAAACACCGGGGAGCTGTTTTTT	TRBV10-3	TRBJ2-2	TRBD1	15	NA
CASNPTATGELFF	TGTGCCAGTAACCCAACCGCCACCGGGGAGCTGTTTTTT	TRBV19	TRBJ2-2	NA	13	NA
CAVKSSYNEQFF	TGCGCCGTTAAAAGCTCCTACAATGAGCAGTTCTTC	TRBV10-2	TRBJ2-1	NA	12	NA
CATKDAPNQEPQHF	TGTGCCACCAAGGACGCCCCCAATCAGGAGCCCCAGCATTTT	TRBV15	TRBJ1-5	NA	14	few
CASSFSGTNEKLFF	TGTGCCAGCAGTTTTTCGGGTACTAATGAAAAACTGTTTTTT	TRBV27	TRBJ1-4	NA	14	NA
CASSLGTGGTYEQYF	TGTGCCAGCAGCTTAGGGACAGGGGGGACCTACGAGCAGTACTTC	TRBV7-9	TRBJ2-7	TRBD1	15	NA
CASSFGLVHPDTQYF	TGTGCCAGCAGCTTCGGACTAGTTCATCCAGATACGCAGTATTTT	TRBV5-5	TRBJ2-3	TRBD2	15	NA
CASSQTPGTAYEQYF	TGCGCCAGCAGCCAGACCCCCGGGACAGCCTACGAGCAGTACTTC	TRBV4-1	TRBJ2-7	TRBD1	15	NA
CATSRWNTEAFF	TGTGCCACCAGCAGATGGAACACTGAAGCTTTCTTT	TRBV15	TRBJ1-1	NA	12	NA
CASSPSLAGANVLTF	TGTGCCAGCAGTCCCTCGTTGGCTGGGGCCAACGTCCTGACTTTC	TRBV27	TRBJ2-6	NA	15	NA
CASSQEPGPSTDTQYF	TGCGCCAGCAGCCAAGAGCCGGGGCCAAGCACAGATACGCAGTATTTT	TRBV4-1	TRBJ2-3	NA	16	NA
CASSQLPGQGEVGELFF	TGTGCCAGCAGCCAACTTCCGGGACAGGGGGAGGTCGGGGAGCTGTTTTTT	TRBV4-2	TRBJ2-2	TRBD1	17	once
CASSPGGGPSYEQYF	TGTGCCAGCAGCCCCGGTGGGGGCCCCTCCTACGAGCAGTACTTC	TRBV7-2	TRBJ2-7	NA	15	NA
CSVGLPRGGTEAFF	TGCAGCGTTGGATTACCGCGGGGGGGCACTGAAGCTTTCTTT	TRBV29-1	TRBJ1-1	NA	14	NA
CASSHLRTGDTEAFF	TGCGCCAGCAGCCACCTCCGGACAGGGGACACTGAAGCTTTCTTT	TRBV4-3	TRBJ1-1	TRBD1	15	NA
CASSQEILDAYNEQFF	TGTGCCAGCAGCCAAGAAATACTTGATGCCTACAATGAGCAGTTCTTC	TRBV4-2	TRBJ2-1	NA	16	NA
CASSTRTSVSYEQYF	TGTGCCAGCAGTACCCGGACTAGCGTAAGCTACGAGCAGTACTTC	TRBV28	TRBJ2-7	TRBD2	15	NA
CASQSVSATNEKLFF	TGTGCCAGCCAGTCGGTCAGCGCAACTAATGAAAAACTGTTTTTT	TRBV5-5	TRBJ1-4	NA	15	NA
CASSSDAYEQYF	TGTGCCAGCAGCTCGGACGCATACGAGCAGTACTTC	TRBV5-6	TRBJ2-7	NA	12	NA
CASSVGIRTEAFF	TGTGCCAGCAGCGTAGGGATTAGGACTGAAGCTTTCTTT	TRBV9	TRBJ1-1	NA	13	NA
CASSWAVGSYEQYF	TGCGCCAGCAGCTGGGCGGTCGGGTCCTACGAGCAGTACTTC	TRBV5-1	TRBJ2-7	NA	14	NA
CASSQDNWGRDEAFF	TGCGCCAGCAGCCAAGATAACTGGGGAAGGGATGAAGCTTTCTTT	TRBV4-3	TRBJ1-1	NA	15	NA